The 15 T cell receptor beta chains listed next were all sequenced from one sample in a study of STAT5B mutations in CD4+ large granular lymphocyte leukemia. Assay used: immunoSEQ multiplex PCR; TCRdb lists only in-frame clones, some missing. Here the sample spans roughly 30,000 clones, less than 75% being singletons. The sample consisted of CD4+ T cells from blood buffy coats. The receptors were gathered from a human donor in good health.

The chain couples TRBV27 to TRBJ1-1; TRBD1 might be the D (6 bases). Trimming left V 7 bases short and J 6 bases short, with 15 bases between. Germline V gives CDR1 MNHEY, CDR2 SMNVEV (reference sequence). CDR3 size: 13 residues. The CDR3 loop is CASTQGGRSEAFF. The CDR3 DNA is TGTGCCAGCACCCAAGGGGGTCGGTCTGAAGCTTTCTTT.

V is TRBV29-1 and J is TRBJ2-5, with 11 bases matching TRBD1. This CDR3 is built from 13 residues. Unmatched junction bases numbered 3, after V lost 4 bases and J lost 5 bases. CDR1 and CDR2 (germline): SQVTM, ANQGSEA. The CDR3 sequence: CSVVGQGGETQYF. DNA for the CDR3: TGCAGCGTTGTGGGACAGGGGGGGGAGACCCAGTACTTC.

This chain links TRBV4-1 with TRBJ2-4; 9 bases agree with TRBD1. The germline V gene encodes CDR1 MGHRA and CDR2 YSYEKL. The J segment lost 5 bases and the V segment lost 5 bases, leaving 7 bases of the junction unmatched. The CDR3 is made up of 15 amino acids. The CDR3 nucleotides read TGCGCCAGCAGCAGCCGACAGGGGGGCGAAAACATTCAGTACTTC. The encoded protein is CASSSRQGGENIQYF.

The chain couples TRBV5-6 to TRBJ2-1; TRBD2 agrees at 7 bases. Trimming cost V 4 bases and J 4 bases; bases outside gene matches: 14. Germline V lookup: CDR1 SGHDT, CDR2 YYEEEE. The CDR3 totals 17 residues. The CDR3 coding sequence is TGTGCCAGCAGCCCCGACCTAGTAGGCGGGGGTTACAATGAGCAGTTCTTC. Translation: CASSPDLVGGGYNEQFF.

The V and J genes are TRBV28 and TRBJ1-3; TRBD1 matches at 10 bases. This CDR3 is 15 amino acids long. Germline trimming cut 4 bases from V and 5 bases from J; bases unmatched to any gene: 5. CDR1 is MDHEN and CDR2 is SYDVKM in the germline V gene. The CDR3 DNA reads TGTGCCAGCAGTTCCCCGGGACAGGGGAGAAACACCATATATTTT. Translating it yields CASSSPGQGRNTIYF.

This clone appeared a single time. The rearrangement joins TRBV5-6 to TRBJ1-2; 7 nucleotides align to TRBD1. This CDR3 spans 14 amino acids. J was trimmed by 8 bases and V by 4 bases; bases with no gene match: 11. In germline, CDR1 is SGHDT, CDR2 YYEEEE. This chain's CDR3 is CASSHKTGAEGYTF. In DNA, the CDR3 is TGTGCCAGCAGCCATAAAACAGGGGCGGAGGGCTACACCTTC.

This clone was recorded once. This sequence joins TRBV7-2 and TRBJ2-7; a weak D match, TRBD1 (7 bases). This CDR3 spans 15 amino acids. Germline values: CDR1 SGHTA, CDR2 FQGNSA. V lost 2 bases and J lost 5, with 16 bases in between. The chain's CDR3 is CASSLQGGLSDEQYF. CDR3 nucleotide sequence: TGTGCCAGCAGCTTACAGGGGGGCTTAAGCGACGAGCAGTACTTC.

The chain couples TRBV7-2 to TRBJ2-1; weak D call: TRBD1 (6 bases). Trimming pared 5 bases from V and 6 bases from J, leaving 17 bases between. Looked up from germline, CDR1 is SGHTA and CDR2 is FQGNSA. The CDR3 contains 15 residues. For the CDR3, the DNA is TGTGCCAGCAGCGACGATGGGGGCACCCCCAATGAGCAGTTCTTC. Its translation: CASSDDGGTPNEQFF. The entire variable domain, with the rest obtained from reference TRBV7-2 and TRBJ2-1, is as follows: GAGVSQSPSNKVTEKGKDVELRCDPISGHTALYWYRQSLGQGLEFLIYFQGNSAPDKSGLPSDRFSAERTGGSVSTLTIQRTQQEDSAVYLCASSDDGGTPNEQFFGPGTRLTVL.

The CDR3 DNA sequence: TGTGCCAGCAGCTCAACAGGGGGCTTTGATACTGAAGCTTTCTTT. Its translation: CASSSTGGFDTEAFF. The chain joins TRBV11-2 to TRBJ1-1, with 9 bases that match TRBD1. The CDR3 runs to 15 residues. The ends lost 4 bases at V and 5 bases at J; junction bases unmatched: 8. Germline CDR1 SGHAT, CDR2 FQNNGV.

J is TRBJ1-5 and V is TRBV6-6, with 8 bases identical to TRBD1. The CDR3 runs to 16 residues. The V and J ends lost 5 bases and 7 bases, in that order; junction bases with no gene match: 13. Looked up from germline, CDR1 is MNHNY and CDR2 is SVGAGI (reference sequence). The CDR3 DNA is TGTGCCAGCAGTCGTTTTGTGGCAGGGGGCCGACAGCCCCAGCATTTT. This gives the protein CASSRFVAGGRQPQHF.

The sample holds a few counts of this clone. V gene TRBV7-2 combines with J gene TRBJ2-7, with unresolved D. Looked up from germline, CDR1 is SGHTA and CDR2 is FQGNSA. Trimming left V 3 bases short and J 5 bases short, with 5 bases between. CDR3 length: 11 residues. DNA of the CDR3: TGTGCCAGCAGCTTTTTGGACGAGCAGTACTTC. This gives the protein CASSFLDEQYF.

The chain recombines TRBV6-1 with TRBJ2-5; D might be TRBD2 (5 bases). V was shortened by 2 bases and J by 5 bases, with 15 bases between the two germline ends. The germline gives CDR1 MNHNS, CDR2 SASEGT. The CDR3 contains 15 residues. The CDR3 loop is CASSELGVTLETQYF. The CDR3 DNA sequence: TGTGCCAGCAGTGAACTCGGGGTAACCCTGGAGACCCAGTACTTC.

The V and J genes are TRBV30 and TRBJ1-1, with D maybe TRBD1 (5 bases). CDR1 is GTSNPN, CDR2 SVGIG, per germline (reference sequence). The CDR3 totals 15 residues. Trimming left V 4 bases short and J 5 bases short, with 20 bases between. This CDR3 is CAWNPPGSGRTEAFF. CDR3 bases: TGTGCCTGGAATCCGCCGGGATCAGGGCGGACTGAAGCTTTCTTT.

The rearrangement links TRBV5-4 to TRBJ1-2, with D possibly matching TRBD1 (6 bases). V was pared by 3 bases and J by 2 bases, with 14 bases between. The germline gives CDR1 SGHNT, CDR2 YYREEE (reference sequence). The CDR3 spans 15 residues. This CDR3 is CASSYLRQDNYGYTF. The CDR3 DNA reads TGTGCCAGCAGCTACCTGCGACAGGACAACTATGGCTACACCTTC. Full variable domain (rest looked up from reference TRBV5-4 and TRBJ1-2): ETGVTQSPTHLIKTRGQQVTLRCSSQSGHNTVSWYQQALGQGPQFIFQYYREEENGRGNFPPRFSGLQFPNYSSELNVNALELDDSALYLCASSYLRQDNYGYTFGSGTRLTVV.

The chain employs TRBV2 and TRBJ2-5; 8 positions match TRBD1. The CDR3 covers 15 residues. Germline values: CDR1 SNHLY, CDR2 FYNNEI. The V gene end was trimmed by 3 bases and the J gene end by 5 bases; junction bases not matched to a gene: 8. The CDR3 sequence is CASSDGSGGGETQYF. The CDR3 nucleotides are TGTGCCAGCAGTGACGGTTCAGGGGGCGGTGAGACCCAGTACTTC.